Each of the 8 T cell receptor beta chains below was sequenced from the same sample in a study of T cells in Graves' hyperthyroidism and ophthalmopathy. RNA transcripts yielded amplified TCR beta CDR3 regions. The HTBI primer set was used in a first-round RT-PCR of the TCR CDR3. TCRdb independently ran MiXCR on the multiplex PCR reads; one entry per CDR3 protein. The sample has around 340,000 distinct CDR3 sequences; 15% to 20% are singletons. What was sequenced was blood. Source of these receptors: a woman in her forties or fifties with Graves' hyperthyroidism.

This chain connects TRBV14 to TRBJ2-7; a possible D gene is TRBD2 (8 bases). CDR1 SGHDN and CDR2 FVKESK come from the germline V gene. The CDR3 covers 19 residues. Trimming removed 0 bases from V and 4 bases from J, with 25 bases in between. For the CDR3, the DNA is TGTGCCAGCAGCCAAGATACGGGGGGGTACCGGGACAGCTCATACGAGCAGTACGTC. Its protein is CASSQDTGGYRDSSYEQYV.

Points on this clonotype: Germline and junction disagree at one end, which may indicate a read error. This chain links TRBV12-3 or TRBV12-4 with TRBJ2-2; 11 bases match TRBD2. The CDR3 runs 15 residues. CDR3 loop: CAGSSLAGGTGELFF. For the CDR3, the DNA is TGTGCCGGCAGCTCGTTAGCGGGAGGGACCGGGGAGCTGTTTTTT.

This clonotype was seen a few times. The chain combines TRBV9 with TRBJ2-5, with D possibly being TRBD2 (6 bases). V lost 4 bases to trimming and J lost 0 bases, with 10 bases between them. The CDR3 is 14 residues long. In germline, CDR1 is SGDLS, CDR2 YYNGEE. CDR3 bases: TGTGCCAGCAGCCCCCGGGGGAACCAAGAGACCCAGTACTTC. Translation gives CASSPRGNQETQYF.

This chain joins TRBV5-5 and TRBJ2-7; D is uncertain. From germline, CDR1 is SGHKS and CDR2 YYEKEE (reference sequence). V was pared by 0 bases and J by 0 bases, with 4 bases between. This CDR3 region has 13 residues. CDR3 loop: CASSLGHSYEQYV. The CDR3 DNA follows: TGTGCCAGCAGCTTGGGACACTCCTACGAGCAGTACGTC.

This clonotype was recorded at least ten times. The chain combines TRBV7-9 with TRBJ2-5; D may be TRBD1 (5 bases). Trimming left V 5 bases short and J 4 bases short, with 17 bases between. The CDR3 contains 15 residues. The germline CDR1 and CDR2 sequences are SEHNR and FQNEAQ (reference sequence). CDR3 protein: CASSPPFERGETQYF. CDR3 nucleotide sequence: TGTGCCAGCAGCCCTCCATTTGAAAGGGGAGAGACCCAGTACTTC.

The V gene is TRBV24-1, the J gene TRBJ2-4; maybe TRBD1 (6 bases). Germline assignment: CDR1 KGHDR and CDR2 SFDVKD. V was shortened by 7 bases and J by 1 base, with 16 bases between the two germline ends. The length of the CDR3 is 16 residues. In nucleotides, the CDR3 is TGTGCCACCAGAACCCCCAGGGGTTTTGCCAAAAACATTCAGTACTTC. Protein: CATRTPRGFAKNIQYF.

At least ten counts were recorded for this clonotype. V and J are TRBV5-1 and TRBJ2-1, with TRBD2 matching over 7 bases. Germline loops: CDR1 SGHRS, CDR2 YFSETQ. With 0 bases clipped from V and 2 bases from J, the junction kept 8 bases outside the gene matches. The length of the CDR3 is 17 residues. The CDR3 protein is CASSLAVGGLAYNEQFF. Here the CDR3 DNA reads TGCGCCAGCAGCTTGGCGGTGGGGGGGTTAGCCTACAATGAGCAGTTCTTC.

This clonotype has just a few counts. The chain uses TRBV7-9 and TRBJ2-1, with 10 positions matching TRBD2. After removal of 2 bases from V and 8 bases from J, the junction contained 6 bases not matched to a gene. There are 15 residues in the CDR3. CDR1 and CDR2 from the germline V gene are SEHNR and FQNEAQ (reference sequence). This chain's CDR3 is CASSLLSGGAYEQFF. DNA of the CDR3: TGTGCCAGCAGCTTATTGAGCGGGGGGGCCTATGAGCAGTTCTTC.